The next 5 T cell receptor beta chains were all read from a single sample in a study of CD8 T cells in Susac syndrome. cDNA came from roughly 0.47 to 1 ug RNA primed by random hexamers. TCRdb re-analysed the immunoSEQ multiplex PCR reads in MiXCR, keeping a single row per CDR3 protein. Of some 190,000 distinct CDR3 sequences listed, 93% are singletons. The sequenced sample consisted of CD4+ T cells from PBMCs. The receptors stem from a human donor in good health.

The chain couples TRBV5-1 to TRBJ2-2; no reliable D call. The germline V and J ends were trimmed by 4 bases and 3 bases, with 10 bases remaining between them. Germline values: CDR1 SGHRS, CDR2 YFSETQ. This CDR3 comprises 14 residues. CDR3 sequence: CASSLHTDTGELFF. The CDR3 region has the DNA TGCGCCAGCAGCCTCCATACAGACACCGGGGAGCTGTTTTTT.

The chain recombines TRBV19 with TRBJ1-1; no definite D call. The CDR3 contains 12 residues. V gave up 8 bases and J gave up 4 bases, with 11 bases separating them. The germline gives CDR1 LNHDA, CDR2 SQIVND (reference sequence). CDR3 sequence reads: CASAVTSTEAFF. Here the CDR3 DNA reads TGTGCCAGTGCAGTGACCTCCACTGAAGCTTTCTTT.

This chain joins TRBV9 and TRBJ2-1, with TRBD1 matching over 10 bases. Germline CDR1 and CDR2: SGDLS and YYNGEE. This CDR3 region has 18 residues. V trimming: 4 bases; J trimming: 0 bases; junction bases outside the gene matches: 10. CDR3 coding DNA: TGTGCCAGCAGCCCCGGGACAGGGGCCATGAGCTCCTACAATGAGCAGTTCTTC. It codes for CASSPGTGAMSSYNEQFF.

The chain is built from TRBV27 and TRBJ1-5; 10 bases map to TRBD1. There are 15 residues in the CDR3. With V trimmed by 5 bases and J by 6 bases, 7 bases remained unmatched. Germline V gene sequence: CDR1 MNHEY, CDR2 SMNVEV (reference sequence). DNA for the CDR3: TGTGCCAGCAGTCGACAGGGGGCGGACGGTCAGCCCCAGCATTTT. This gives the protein CASSRQGADGQPQHF.

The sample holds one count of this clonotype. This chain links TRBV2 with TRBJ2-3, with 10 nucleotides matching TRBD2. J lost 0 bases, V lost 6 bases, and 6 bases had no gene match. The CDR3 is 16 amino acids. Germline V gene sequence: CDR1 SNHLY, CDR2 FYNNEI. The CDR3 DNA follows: TGTGCCAGCAGCCTACTTAGCGGGGGGAGCACAGATACGCAGTATTTT. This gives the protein CASSLLSGGSTDTQYF.